The 8 T cell receptor beta chains below were found in one sample sequenced in a study of neurological immune-mediated disorders. TCRdb re-called the 5' RACE reads through MiXCR, storing one row per CDR3 protein. The sample lists around 50,000 distinct CDR3 sequences; under 15% were seen once. Sample time point: longitudinal time-point 2. The sequenced sample consisted of PBMCs. The receptor set was obtained from a male donor with HTLV-1-associated myelopathy (HAM/TSP).

This clonotype came up many times. The chain has TRBV19 and TRBJ1-6; possible D gene TRBD1, 5 bases. V gave up 6 bases and J gave up 5 bases, with 17 bases separating them. The CDR3 totals 16 residues. The germline CDR1 and CDR2 sequences are LNHDA and SQIVND (reference sequence). CDR3 residues: CASRTQGGSDNSPLHF. CDR3 nucleotides: TGTGCCAGTAGAACTCAGGGAGGGTCGGATAATTCACCCCTCCACTTT.

This clonotype was counted many times. The chain uses TRBV9 and TRBJ2-5; 13 bases fit TRBD2. Germline CDR1 is SGDLS and CDR2 is YYNGEE. There are 17 residues in the CDR3. V trimming: 0 bases; J trimming: 0 bases; junction bases outside the gene matches: 2. CDR3 sequence reads: CASSVGLAGGHQETQYF. As DNA, the CDR3 is TGTGCCAGCAGCGTAGGACTAGCGGGGGGTCACCAAGAGACCCAGTACTTC.

This clonotype was found many times. V gene TRBV11-2 combines with J gene TRBJ2-3; TRBD1 is a possible D gene (5 bases). Per the germline V gene, CDR1 is SGHAT and CDR2 is FQNNGV. The length of the CDR3 is 16 residues. Trimming removed 5 bases at V and 1 base at J, with 16 bases between. The CDR3 reads CASSAVQVWRTDTQYF. CDR3 coding DNA: TGTGCCAGCAGCGCGGTACAGGTTTGGCGCACAGATACGCAGTATTTT.

This clonotype was observed many times. The rearrangement links TRBV7-9 to TRBJ2-7, with a tentative D call TRBD1 (6 bases). Germline CDR1 is SEHNR and CDR2 is FQNEAQ (reference sequence). There are 16 residues in the CDR3. V was cut by 5 bases and J by 2 bases, with 19 bases left in between. CDR3 protein: CASSPSTGSIAYEQYF. The CDR3 bases are TGTGCCAGCAGCCCATCGACAGGATCTATTGCCTACGAGCAGTACTTC.

There are many counts of this clonotype. The V call is TRBV6-2 or TRBV6-3, the J call TRBJ1-6; no firm D call. V lost 0 bases, J lost 7 bases, and 13 bases lay in between. The CDR3 length is 16 residues. Germline V gene data show CDR1 as MNHEY and CDR2 as SVGEGT. The CDR3 DNA reads as TGTGCCAGCAGTTACTCGATGTTTAAGAGGAATTCACCCCTCCACTTT. Encoded protein: CASSYSMFKRNSPLHF.

V gene TRBV21-1 combines with J gene TRBJ2-7; the table's D call, TRBD1, has no DNA check behind it. The J call may be wrong; the DNA end is better matched by TRBJ2-1. TRBV21-1 is classified as a pseudogene. The CDR3 consists of 12 residues. The CDR3 DNA follows: TGTACCAGCAGCAGGGGACAGAGGGAGCAGTTCTTC. Protein product: CTSSRGQREQFF.

This clonotype was counted ten times or more. The J gene is TRBJ2-7, the V gene TRBV5-1; perhaps TRBD1 as D (6 bases). CDR1 is SGHRS and CDR2 is YFSETQ in the germline V gene. The CDR3 contains 14 residues. Trimming pared 4 bases from V and 0 bases from J, leaving 11 bases between. The CDR3 DNA sequence: TGCGCCAGCAGCGACAGGTTCGACTCCTACGAGCAGTACTTC. Translating gives CASSDRFDSYEQYF.

The sample holds many counts of this clonotype. The genes are TRBV12-3 or TRBV12-4 and TRBJ2-3, with 9 bases aligning to TRBD2. With 6 bases clipped from V and 5 bases from J, the junction kept 6 bases outside the gene matches. The CDR3 extends over 14 amino acids. The CDR3 loop reads CASREAGGGDTQYF. CDR3 coding DNA: TGTGCCAGCAGGGAAGCGGGGGGAGGAGATACGCAGTATTTT.